This T cell receptor beta chain is from a study of blood T cell repertoires in COVID-19. Looking at the study overall: Donors in the United States, Italy and Spain gave samples during acute or convalescent COVID-19.

Original processing notes: Reference gene primer amplification in the assay estimated nucleated cell counts. Clones were sequenced by immunoSEQ multiplex PCR, and TCRdb holds only the in-frame ones, with some missing. The V and J calls and clone size are taken from that table; D and trimming were inferred from the DNA. The sample lists 100,000 to 150,000 clones; roughly 80% were seen once. This clone was seen a handful of times. The CDR3 covers 13 residues. CDR1 is MNHEY, CDR2 SMNVEV, per germline (reference sequence). V lost 5 bases and J 5 bases, leaving 9 bases between the germline ends. The specimen sequenced was peripheral blood. The TCR sequence derives from a man aged 55 to 70 with acute or convalescent COVID-19. The J gene is TRBJ2-2, the V gene TRBV27; possible D gene TRBD1, 5 bases. For the CDR3, the DNA is TGTGCCAGCAGTCCCAGGGTTACCGGGGAGCTGTTTTTT. Translation gives CASSPRVTGELFF.